The 21 T cell receptor beta chains presented below share a single source sample, sequenced in a study of control samples from healthy donors and cancer patients. Clones were read by immunoSEQ multiplex PCR, and TCRdb kept only the in-frame ones, dropping some. The table has roughly 130,000 clones, under 95% seen once. The sample taken for sequencing was blood. The receptors here all came from a man aged 18 to 30 in good health.

This sequence joins TRBV5-1 and TRBJ2-7; 7 nucleotides align to TRBD2. V shed 5 bases, J shed 6 bases, and the junction held 11 bases outside the gene matches. This CDR3 has 14 residues. Per the germline V gene, CDR1 is SGHRS and CDR2 is YFSETQ. The CDR3 DNA reads TGCGCCAGCAGTCCCAGCGGGGATGGCGGCGAGCAGTACTTC. The encoded protein is CASSPSGDGGEQYF.

This sequence joins TRBV6-5 and TRBJ1-4, with 7 nucleotides matching TRBD1. Germline trimming cut 4 bases from V and 10 bases from J; bases unmatched to any gene: 15. The length of the CDR3 is 16 residues. Per the germline V gene, CDR1 is MNHEY and CDR2 is SVGAGI. The CDR3 DNA follows: TGTGCCAGCAGTTCGCGCGTCGGCCAGGGGGGAGGAAAACTGTTTTTT. It is translated as CASSSRVGQGGGKLFF.

This rearrangement joins TRBV30 to TRBJ1-5, with 8 bases aligning to TRBD1. Germline V lookup: CDR1 GTSNPN, CDR2 SVGIG (reference sequence). The CDR3 extends over 14 amino acids. V shed 1 base and J 5 bases; nucleotides not matched to a gene: 4. The CDR3 region is CAWSGQGLHQPQHF. The CDR3 DNA sequence: TGTGCCTGGAGTGGACAGGGGCTCCATCAGCCCCAGCATTTT.

CDR3 in DNA: TGCGCCAGCAGCTTGGCCGGGGCCCTTTTTTTGAACACTGAAGCTTTCTTT. It codes for CASSLAGALFLNTEAFF. The chain employs TRBV5-1 and TRBJ1-1; D perhaps matches TRBD1 (5 bases). Germline-derived CDR1 and CDR2 are SGHRS and YFSETQ. Trimming cost V 0 bases and J 0 bases, with 15 bases left between them. CDR3 length: 17 residues.

CDR3 sequence reads: CASSLGSQETQYF. Written as DNA, the CDR3 is TGTGCCAGCAGCTTGGGGTCCCAAGAGACCCAGTACTTC. The chain recombines TRBV11-3 with TRBJ2-5; D unresolved. Germline V CDR1 and CDR2: SGHNT, YENEEA. Trimming took 3 bases from V and 1 from J, leaving 6 bases between them. The CDR3 is 13 residues long.

This rearrangement joins TRBV6-5 to TRBJ1-2; D may be TRBD1 (5 bases). The CDR3 is made up of 15 amino acids. V was pared by 2 bases and J by 7 bases, with 17 bases between. Looked up from germline, CDR1 is MNHEY and CDR2 is SVGAGI. CDR3 amino acids: CASSYVGQGGGGYTF. In DNA, the CDR3 is TGTGCCAGCAGTTACGTTGGTCAGGGAGGAGGTGGCTACACCTTC.

The genes are TRBV24-1 and TRBJ1-6, with D possibly being TRBD1 (5 bases). The germline CDR1 and CDR2 sequences are KGHDR and SFDVKD. The V gene lost 4 bases and the J gene lost 7 bases, with 19 bases spanning the gap. This CDR3 comprises 17 residues. DNA for the CDR3: TGTGCCACCAGTGAGGGGGGTGGAAGGGCGACCAATTCACCCCTCCACTTT. This translates into CATSEGGGRATNSPLHF.

The V gene is TRBV6-5, the J gene TRBJ1-1; 9 bases match TRBD1. J gave up 2 bases and V 6 bases, and 4 bases lay outside the gene matches. CDR3 length: 14 amino acids. The germline CDR1 and CDR2 sequences are MNHEY and SVGAGI. CDR3 amino acids: CASRGTGINTEAFF. The CDR3, as DNA: TGTGCCAGCAGAGGGACAGGGATTAACACTGAAGCTTTCTTT.

The CDR3 bases are TGTGCCAGCAGTGAAGGGATGAACACTGAAGCTTTCTTT. This encodes CASSEGMNTEAFF. V usage is TRBV6-1 and J usage is TRBJ1-1; D not resolved. CDR3 length equals 13 residues. Germline V gene sequence: CDR1 MNHNS, CDR2 SASEGT. V was clipped by 1 base and J by 0 bases, with 3 bases between them.

The chain recombines TRBV5-1 with TRBJ1-2; D is uncertain. The CDR3 length is 12 residues. Per the germline V gene, CDR1 is SGHRS and CDR2 is YFSETQ. Trimming shortened V by 0 bases and J by 0 bases, and 0 bases separated the two germline ends. CDR3 DNA sequence: TGCGCCAGCAGCTTGGCTAACTATGGCTACACCTTC. Translation: CASSLANYGYTF.

The chain employs TRBV14 and TRBJ1-6; possibly TRBD1 for D (6 bases). Between the trimmed V and J ends, which lost 3 bases and 7 bases, there was a span of 16 bases. The CDR3 spans 16 residues. In germline, CDR1 is SGHDN, CDR2 FVKESK. The CDR3 reads CASSHDSGRGNSPLHF. CDR3 bases: TGTGCCAGCAGCCACGACTCCGGGAGGGGGAATTCACCCCTCCACTTT.

V usage is TRBV10-3 and J usage is TRBJ1-3, with D unclear. Germline CDR1 ENHRY, CDR2 SYGVKD. The CDR3 is 14 amino acids. Trimming removed 5 bases at V and 4 bases at J, with 12 bases between. Written as DNA, the CDR3 is TGTGCCATCAGTCTCAGGAGTGAAGGAAACACCATATATTTT. As protein: CAISLRSEGNTIYF.

The V gene is TRBV19, the J gene TRBJ2-3, with a weak D call TRBD1 (6 bases). The length of the CDR3 is 14 residues. Trimming took 4 bases from V and 1 from J, leaving 9 bases between them. Germline V gene lookup returns CDR1 LNHDA and CDR2 SQIVND (reference sequence). The CDR3 here is CASSNRVGTDTQYF. CDR3 in DNA: TGTGCCAGTAGTAACAGGGTAGGCACAGATACGCAGTATTTT.

V usage is TRBV5-1 and J usage is TRBJ2-1; tentative D call: TRBD2 (6 bases). Trimming took off 4 bases at V and 9 bases at J, with 17 bases between the two ends. The CDR3 is 14 residues long. CDR1 and CDR2 from the germline V gene are SGHRS and YFSETQ. The CDR3 DNA reads TGCGCCAGCAGCCCGGGGGACGGATGGGGTGAGCAGTTCTTC. Its protein is CASSPGDGWGEQFF. Full variable domain (rest looked up from reference TRBV5-1 and TRBJ2-1): KAGVTQTPRYLIKTRGQQVTLSCSPISGHRSVSWYQQTPGQGLQFLFEYFSETQRNKGNFPGRFSGRQFSNSRSEMNVSTLELGDSALYLCASSPGDGWGEQFFGPGTRLTVL.

Here the CDR3 DNA reads TGTGCCAGCAGGACCGGAGGCACTGAAGCTTTCTTT. This encodes CASRTGGTEAFF. The chain carries TRBV12-3 or TRBV12-4 and TRBJ1-1; no clear D gene. V lost 6 bases, J lost 4 bases, and 9 bases lay in between. This CDR3 has 12 residues.

J is TRBJ1-5 and V is TRBV4-1, with D perhaps TRBD1 (5 bases). V dropped 1 base and J dropped 6 bases, with 10 bases sitting between them. The CDR3 covers 14 residues. The germline gives CDR1 MGHRA, CDR2 YSYEKL. The CDR3 spells CASSQGQGSQPQHF. CDR3 in DNA: TGCGCCAGCAGCCAAGGCCAGGGCAGTCAGCCCCAGCATTTT.

The CDR3 DNA sequence: TGTGCCAGCAGCCAAGATAGGCAGGTCTCCTATGGCTACACCTTC. This codes for CASSQDRQVSYGYTF. The gene calls are TRBV4-2 and TRBJ1-2; no firm D call. Trimming stripped 0 bases from V and 4 bases from J, with 12 bases between. The CDR3 covers 15 residues. CDR1 is LGHNA and CDR2 is YNFKEQ in the germline V gene.

The gene calls are TRBV12-5 and TRBJ1-5; D is unresolved. Germline V gene lookup returns CDR1 LGHNT and CDR2 FRNRAP. The CDR3 totals 14 residues. Between the trimmed V and J ends, which lost 2 bases and 0 bases, there was a span of 5 bases. CDR3 amino acids: CASGLSLSNQPQHF. The DNA of the CDR3 is TGTGCTAGTGGTTTGTCCCTTAGCAATCAGCCCCAGCATTTT.

The chain is built from TRBV27 and TRBJ1-1, with 9 positions matching TRBD1. CDR3 length: 13 amino acids. The trim removed 2 bases at V and 10 bases at J, leaving 5 bases unmatched. Germline V CDR1 and CDR2: MNHEY, SMNVEV (reference sequence). Here the CDR3 reads CASSLGTGGTAFF. In nucleotides, the CDR3 is TGTGCCAGCAGTTTAGGCACAGGGGGCACAGCTTTCTTT.

The chain combines TRBV5-4 with TRBJ2-5; 10 bases are a match to TRBD2. This CDR3 has 15 residues. Germline V lookup: CDR1 SGHNT, CDR2 YYREEE (reference sequence). V was clipped by 3 bases and J by 5 bases; unmatched bases: 7. CDR3 loop: CASSWSGGAFETQYF. The CDR3, as DNA: TGTGCCAGCAGCTGGAGCGGGGGGGCGTTTGAGACCCAGTACTTC.

This clone showed up just a few times. The gene calls are TRBV6-5 and TRBJ1-5; no firm D call. There are 12 residues in the CDR3. Germline loops: CDR1 MNHEY, CDR2 SVGAGI. V was clipped by 5 bases and J by 4 bases, with 6 bases between them. The CDR3 is CASSTRNQPQHF. CDR3 DNA sequence: TGTGCCAGCAGTACCAGGAATCAGCCCCAGCATTTT.